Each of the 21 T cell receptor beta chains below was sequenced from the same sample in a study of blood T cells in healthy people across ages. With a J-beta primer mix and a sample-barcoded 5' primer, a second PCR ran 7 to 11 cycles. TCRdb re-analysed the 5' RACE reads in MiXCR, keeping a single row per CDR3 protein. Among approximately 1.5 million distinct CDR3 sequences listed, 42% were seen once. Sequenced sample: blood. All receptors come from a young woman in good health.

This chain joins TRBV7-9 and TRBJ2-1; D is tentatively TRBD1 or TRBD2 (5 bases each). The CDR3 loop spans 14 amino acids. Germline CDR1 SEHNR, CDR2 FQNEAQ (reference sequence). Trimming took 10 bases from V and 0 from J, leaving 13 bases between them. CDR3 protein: CATQRGVSYNEQFF. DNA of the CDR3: TGTGCCACCCAGAGGGGAGTCTCCTACAATGAGCAGTTCTTC.

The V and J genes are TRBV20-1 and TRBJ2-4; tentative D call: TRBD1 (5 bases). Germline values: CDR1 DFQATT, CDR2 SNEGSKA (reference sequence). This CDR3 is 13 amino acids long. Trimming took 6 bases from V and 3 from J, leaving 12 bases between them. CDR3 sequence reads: CSAPGMGKNIQYF. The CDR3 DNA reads TGCAGTGCCCCAGGGATGGGCAAAAACATTCAGTACTTC.

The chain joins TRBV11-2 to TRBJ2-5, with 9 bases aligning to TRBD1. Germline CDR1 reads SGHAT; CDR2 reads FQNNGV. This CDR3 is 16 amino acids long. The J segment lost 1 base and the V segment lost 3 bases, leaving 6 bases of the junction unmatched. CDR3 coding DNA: TGTGCCAGCAGCTTGGGACAGGGAATCCCCCAAGAGACCCAGTACTTC. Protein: CASSLGQGIPQETQYF.

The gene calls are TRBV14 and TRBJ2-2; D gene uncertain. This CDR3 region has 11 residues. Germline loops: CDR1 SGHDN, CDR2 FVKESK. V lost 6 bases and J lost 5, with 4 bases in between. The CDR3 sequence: CASRETGELFF. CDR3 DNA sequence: TGTGCCAGCAGAGAAACCGGGGAGCTGTTTTTT.

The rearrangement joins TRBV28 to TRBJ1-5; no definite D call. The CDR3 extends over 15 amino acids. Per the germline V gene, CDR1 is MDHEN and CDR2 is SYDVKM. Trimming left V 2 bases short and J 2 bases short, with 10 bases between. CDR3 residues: CASSLGSHGNQPQHF. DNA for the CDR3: TGTGCCAGCAGTTTAGGTAGCCACGGCAATCAGCCCCAGCATTTT. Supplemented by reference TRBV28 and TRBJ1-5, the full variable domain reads DVKVTQSSRYLVKRTGEKVFLECVQDMDHENMFWYRQDPGLGLRLIYFSYDVKMKEKGDIPEGYSVSREKKERFSLILESASTNQTSMYLCASSLGSHGNQPQHFGDGTRLSIL.

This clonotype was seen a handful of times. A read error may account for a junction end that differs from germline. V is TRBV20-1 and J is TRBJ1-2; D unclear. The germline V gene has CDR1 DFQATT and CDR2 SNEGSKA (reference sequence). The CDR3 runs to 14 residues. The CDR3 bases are TGCAGTGCGAGAGACACAAAAACCTCCTATGGCTACACCTTC. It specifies CSARDTKTSYGYTF.

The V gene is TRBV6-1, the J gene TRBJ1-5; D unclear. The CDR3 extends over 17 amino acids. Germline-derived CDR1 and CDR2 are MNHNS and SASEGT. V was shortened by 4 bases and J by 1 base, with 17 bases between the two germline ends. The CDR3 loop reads CASSGRGDGVSNQPQHF. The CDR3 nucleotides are TGTGCCAGCAGTGGCCGCGGAGACGGGGTCAGCAATCAGCCCCAGCATTTT.

This CDR3 is CSARDFRAQSGTF. The CDR3 nucleotides are TGCAGTGCTAGAGATTTTAGGGCCCAGAGTGGCACCTTC. This chain joins TRBV20-1 and TRBJ1-2, with unresolved D. Germline V gene data show CDR1 as DFQATT and CDR2 as SNEGSKA (reference sequence). CDR3 size: 13 residues. Trimming removed 0 bases at V and 13 bases at J, with 18 bases between.

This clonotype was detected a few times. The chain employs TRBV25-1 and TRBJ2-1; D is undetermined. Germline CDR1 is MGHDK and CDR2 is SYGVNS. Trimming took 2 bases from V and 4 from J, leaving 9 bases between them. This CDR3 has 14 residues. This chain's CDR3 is CASSELLTYNEQFF. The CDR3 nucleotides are TGTGCCAGCAGTGAACTATTGACGTACAATGAGCAGTTCTTC. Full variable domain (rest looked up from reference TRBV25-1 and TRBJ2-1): EADIYQTPRYLVIGTGKKITLECSQTMGHDKMYWYQQDPGMELHLIHYSYGVNSTEKGDLSSESTVSRIRTEHFPLTLESARPSHTSQYLCASSELLTYNEQFFGPGTRLTVL.

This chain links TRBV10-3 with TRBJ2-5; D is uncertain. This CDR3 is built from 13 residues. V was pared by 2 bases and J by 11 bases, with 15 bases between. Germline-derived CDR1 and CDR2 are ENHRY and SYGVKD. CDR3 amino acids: CAISEASTPEQYF. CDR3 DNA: TGTGCCATCAGTGAGGCCAGTACACCTGAGCAGTACTTC.

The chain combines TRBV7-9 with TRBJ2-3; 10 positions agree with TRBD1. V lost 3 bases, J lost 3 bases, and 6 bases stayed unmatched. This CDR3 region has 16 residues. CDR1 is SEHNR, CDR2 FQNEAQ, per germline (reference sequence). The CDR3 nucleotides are TGTGCCAGCAGCTTGGGGGGACAGGGGAGAACAGATACGCAGTATTTT. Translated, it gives CASSLGGQGRTDTQYF.

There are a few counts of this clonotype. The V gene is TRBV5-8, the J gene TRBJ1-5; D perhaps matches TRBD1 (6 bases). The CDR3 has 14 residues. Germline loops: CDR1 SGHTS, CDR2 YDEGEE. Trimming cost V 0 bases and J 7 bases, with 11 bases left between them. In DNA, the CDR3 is TGTGCCAGCAGCTTGGTGGGGGGCGTGCAGCCCCAGCATTTT. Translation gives CASSLVGGVQPQHF.

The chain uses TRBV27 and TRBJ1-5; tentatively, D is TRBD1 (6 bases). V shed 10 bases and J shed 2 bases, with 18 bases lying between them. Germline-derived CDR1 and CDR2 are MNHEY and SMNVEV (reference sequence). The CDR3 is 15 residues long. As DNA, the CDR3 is TGTGCCACCGCCCTGGGGGGCCTGGGCAATCAGCCCCAGCATTTT. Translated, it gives CATALGGLGNQPQHF.

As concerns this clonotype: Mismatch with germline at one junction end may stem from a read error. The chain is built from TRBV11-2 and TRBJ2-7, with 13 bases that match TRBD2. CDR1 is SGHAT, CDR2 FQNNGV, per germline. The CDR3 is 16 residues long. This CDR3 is CVSSLGTSGVIYEQYF. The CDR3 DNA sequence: TGTGTCAGCAGCTTGGGGACTAGCGGGGTGATCTACGAGCAGTACTTC.

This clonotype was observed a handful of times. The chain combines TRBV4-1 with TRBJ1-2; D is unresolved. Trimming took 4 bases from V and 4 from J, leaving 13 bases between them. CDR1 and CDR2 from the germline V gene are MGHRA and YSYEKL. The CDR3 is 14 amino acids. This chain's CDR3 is CASSPLEGGYGYTF. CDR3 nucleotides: TGCGCCAGCAGCCCCTTGGAGGGTGGCTATGGCTACACCTTC.

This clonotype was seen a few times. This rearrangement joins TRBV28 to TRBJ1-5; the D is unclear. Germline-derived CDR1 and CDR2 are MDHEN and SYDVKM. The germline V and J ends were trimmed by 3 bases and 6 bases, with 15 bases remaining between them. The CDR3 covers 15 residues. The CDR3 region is CASSLFGLNGQPQHF. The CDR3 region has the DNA TGTGCCAGCAGTTTGTTTGGGTTGAATGGTCAGCCCCAGCATTTT.

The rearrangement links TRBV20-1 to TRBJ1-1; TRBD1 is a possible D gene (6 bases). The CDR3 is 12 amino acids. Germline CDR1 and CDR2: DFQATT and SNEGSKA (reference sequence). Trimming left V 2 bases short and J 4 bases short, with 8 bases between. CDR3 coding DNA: TGCAGTGCTAGAAGGACAGCCACTGAAGCTTTCTTT. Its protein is CSARRTATEAFF.

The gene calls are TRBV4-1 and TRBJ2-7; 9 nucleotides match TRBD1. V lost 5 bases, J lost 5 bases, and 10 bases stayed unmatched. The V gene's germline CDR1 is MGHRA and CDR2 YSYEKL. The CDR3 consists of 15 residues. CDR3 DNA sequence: TGCGCCAGCAGCTCAACCGGGACAGGGTTCGACGAGCAGTACTTC. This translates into CASSSTGTGFDEQYF.

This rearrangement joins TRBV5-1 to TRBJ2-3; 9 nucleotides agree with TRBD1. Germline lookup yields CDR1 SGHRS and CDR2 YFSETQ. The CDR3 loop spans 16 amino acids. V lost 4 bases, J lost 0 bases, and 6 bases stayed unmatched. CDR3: CASSVPGTGSTDTQYF. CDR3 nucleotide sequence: TGCGCCAGCAGCGTTCCCGGGACAGGGAGCACAGATACGCAGTATTTT. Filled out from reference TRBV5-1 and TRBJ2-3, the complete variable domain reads KAGVTQTPRYLIKTRGQQVTLSCSPISGHRSVSWYQQTPGQGLQFLFEYFSETQRNKGNFPGRFSGRQFSNSRSEMNVSTLELGDSALYLCASSVPGTGSTDTQYFGPGTRLTVL.

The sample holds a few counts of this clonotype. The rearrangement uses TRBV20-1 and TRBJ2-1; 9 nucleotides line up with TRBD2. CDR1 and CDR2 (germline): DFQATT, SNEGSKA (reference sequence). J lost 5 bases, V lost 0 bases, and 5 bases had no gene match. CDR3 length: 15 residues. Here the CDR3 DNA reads TGCAGTGCTAGAGATGAGACTAGCGGAGACAATGAGCAGTTCTTC. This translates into CSARDETSGDNEQFF.

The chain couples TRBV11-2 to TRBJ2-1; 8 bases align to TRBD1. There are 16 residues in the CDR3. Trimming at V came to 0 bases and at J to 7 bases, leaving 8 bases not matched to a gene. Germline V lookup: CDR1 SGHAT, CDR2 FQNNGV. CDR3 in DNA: TGTGCCAGCAGCTTAGATCTGCGACAGGGGATGAATGAGCAGTTCTTC. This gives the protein CASSLDLRQGMNEQFF.